These 4 T cell receptor beta chains originate from one sample sequenced in a study of blood T cell repertoires in COVID-19. Assay used: immunoSEQ multiplex PCR; TCRdb lists only in-frame clones, some missing. The sample contains some 80,000 clones, around 86% of which appear only once. The sample was peripheral blood. The receptors shown here come from a man older than 75 with acute or convalescent COVID-19.

The chain has TRBV5-1 and TRBJ2-7; the match to TRBD2 covers 10 bases. The V and J ends lost 5 bases and 0 bases, in that order; junction bases with no gene match: 5. The CDR3 runs to 15 residues. Germline CDR1 and CDR2: SGHRS and YFSETQ. CDR3 bases: TGCGCCAGCAGAGGCCCTAGCGGGAGCTCCTACGAGCAGTACTTC. As protein: CASRGPSGSSYEQYF.

This clone was picked up one time. The chain links TRBV19 to TRBJ2-3; TRBD2 is a possible D gene (6 bases). The CDR3 consists of 14 residues. CDR1 and CDR2 from the germline V gene are LNHDA and SQIVND (reference sequence). V dropped 5 bases and J dropped 5 bases, with 14 bases sitting between them. CDR3 sequence reads: CASSLRWGVDTQYF. In DNA, the CDR3 is TGTGCCAGTAGTCTCCGTTGGGGGGTAGATACGCAGTATTTT.

This rearrangement joins TRBV5-1 to TRBJ2-6, with 9 bases that match TRBD1. J was trimmed by 1 base and V by 3 bases; bases with no gene match: 5. Germline V gene data show CDR1 as SGHRS and CDR2 as YFSETQ. The CDR3 is 17 amino acids. DNA for the CDR3: TGCGCCAGCAGCTCAGACAGGGGGATGTCTGGGGCCAACGTCCTGACTTTC. Amino acid sequence: CASSSDRGMSGANVLTF.

This chain links TRBV18 with TRBJ2-1; no firm D call. The CDR3 runs to 13 residues. Deletions cut 3 bases from V and 9 bases from J, with 12 bases between. Germline V lookup: CDR1 KGHSH, CDR2 LQKENI. The CDR3 DNA is TGTGCCAGCTCACCGGCCCTCAGAGGTGAGCAGTTCTTC. Encoded protein: CASSPALRGEQFF.